This TCR beta chain stems from a study of T cell responses to AZD1222 COVID-19 vaccine. Background on the study: Second doses were pooled across both intervals (about 4 or about 12 weeks). Study-level findings and limits: Sampled repertoires all dated from after the peak T cell response. Donors, mostly white British, included more females; clonal diversity was possibly underestimated.

The germline gives CDR1 SGHTA, CDR2 FQGTGA. The V segment lost 5 bases and the J segment 1 base; nucleotides outside the gene matches: 15. This CDR3 is 18 amino acids long. Remarks on this clone: Its antigen is currently unknown.

Here immunoSEQ multiplex PCR was the method, and the copy in TCRdb shows in-frame clones only, minus some. The table has over 95,000 clones, 80% to 90% seen once; the top ten hold 10% to 15%. The chain combines TRBV7-3 with TRBJ2-3, with 7 nucleotides matching TRBD2. This TCR was recovered from an adult in good health. Here the sequenced sample was peripheral blood, taken on day 0 of AZD1222 vaccination. The CDR3 spells CASSRNDLGGVGTDTQYF. The CDR3, as DNA: TGTGCCAGCAGCCGAAATGACCTGGGGGGGGTTGGCACAGATACGCAGTATTTT.